The 15 T cell receptor beta chains listed next were all sequenced from one sample in a study of shared clonotypes between healthy human individuals. The repertoire was sequenced with immunoSEQ multiplex PCR; TCRdb's copy has only in-frame clones and lacks some. The table records a few million clones, approximately 92% of them present only once. The sample comprised naive CD4+ T cells sorted from blood. The subset: CD45RA+ positively selected. The receptor set was obtained from a man between 18 and 29 years old in good health.

J is TRBJ1-5 and V is TRBV6-7, with 7 positions matching TRBD1. TRBV6-7 is assigned to the ORF class and has an uncertain function. The CDR3 is 19 amino acids. The V segment lost 7 bases and the J segment 0 bases; nucleotides outside the gene matches: 18. The CDR3 nucleotides are TGTGCCAGCAACGGCATACAGGGGTTGGGTCTCTATAGCAATCAGCCCCAGCATTTT. Translated: CASNGIQGLGLYSNQPQHF.

The V gene is TRBV21-1, the J gene TRBJ2-7; the table's D call, TRBD2, was not checked against the DNA. TRBV21-1 is a listed pseudogene. The CDR3 consists of 17 residues. CDR3 nucleotide sequence: TGTGCCAGGGGAGGCAGGGCAAGTAGTAAGGGCCCCTACGAGCAGTACTTC. It is translated as CARGGRASSKGPYEQYF.

The chain couples TRBV6-1 to TRBJ2-5; D is perhaps TRBD2 (6 bases). This CDR3 comprises 13 residues. Trimming stripped 8 bases from V and 3 bases from J, with 13 bases between. CDR1 and CDR2 (germline): MNHNS, SASEGT. This CDR3 reads CASRGRREETQYF. The CDR3 DNA sequence: TGTGCCAGCCGGGGACGGAGGGAAGAGACCCAGTACTTC.

The J gene is TRBJ2-7, the V gene TRBV6-5, with D maybe TRBD2 (5 bases). This CDR3 is built from 14 residues. CDR1 is MNHEY, CDR2 SVGAGI, per germline. V lost 0 bases and J lost 4, with 10 bases in between. In DNA, the CDR3 is TGTGCCAGCAGTTACTCACCCGGGGAGTACGAGCAGTACTTC. Amino acids: CASSYSPGEYEQYF.

The chain carries TRBV9 and TRBJ2-1; TRBD2 is a possible D gene (6 bases). Germline V gene data show CDR1 as SGDLS and CDR2 as YYNGEE. Trimming cost V 4 bases and J 4 bases, with 15 bases left between them. The CDR3 extends over 15 amino acids. Here the CDR3 reads CASSHPGERYNEQFF. CDR3 coding DNA: TGTGCCAGCAGCCATCCGGGAGAACGGTACAATGAGCAGTTCTTC.

The CDR3 DNA reads TGTGCCAGCAGCGACTGGAACGGTGGATCCGGCTACACCTTC. Residues: CASSDWNGGSGYTF. This chain connects TRBV7-8 to TRBJ1-2; D is ambiguous. The CDR3 is 14 amino acids. Germline V lookup: CDR1 SGHVS, CDR2 FQNEAQ. Trimming left V 5 bases short and J 8 bases short, with 18 bases between.

The chain carries TRBV28 and TRBJ2-7; 7 positions match TRBD2. Germline-derived CDR1 and CDR2 are MDHEN and SYDVKM. The CDR3 spans 13 residues. Trimming cost V 7 bases and J 3 bases; bases outside gene matches: 6. The CDR3 DNA reads TGTGCCAGCACTTGGGGGGGGGTCTACGAGCAGTACTTC. Translating it yields CASTWGGVYEQYF.

The chain employs TRBV5-1 and TRBJ1-3, with 7 bases matching TRBD1. V shed 4 bases, J shed 2 bases, and the junction held 3 bases outside the gene matches. Per germline, CDR1 SGHRS and CDR2 YFSETQ. The CDR3 extends over 14 amino acids. CDR3 DNA sequence: TGCGCCAGCAGCGCAGGGGGGACTGGAAACACCATATATTTT. This sequence encodes CASSAGGTGNTIYF.

The V and J genes are TRBV7-2 and TRBJ2-7; D remains ambiguous. Trimming took off 4 bases at V and 9 bases at J, with 16 bases between the two ends. Germline-derived CDR1 and CDR2 are SGHTA and FQGNSA. The CDR3 length is 13 residues. This CDR3 reads CASSSMTTSGQYF. CDR3 sequence (DNA): TGTGCCAGCAGCTCCATGACCACCTCGGGGCAGTACTTC.

This clone was seen just once. The chain employs TRBV4-1 and TRBJ2-1; 7 nucleotides match TRBD1. This CDR3 comprises 15 residues. V dropped 3 bases and J dropped 9; count of bases not matched to a gene: 11. Germline loops: CDR1 MGHRA, CDR2 YSYEKL. CDR3: CASSHYDRDHVEQFF. The CDR3 nucleotides read TGCGCCAGCAGCCACTACGACAGGGACCACGTTGAGCAGTTCTTC.

V gene TRBV7-2 combines with J gene TRBJ1-3; TRBD1 agrees at 7 bases. This CDR3 comprises 15 residues. V dropped 4 bases and J dropped 4; count of bases not matched to a gene: 7. Germline CDR1 reads SGHTA; CDR2 reads FQGNSA. CDR3 in amino acids: CASSSQGIGGNTIYF. The CDR3 DNA sequence: TGTGCCAGCAGCTCACAGGGGATTGGAGGAAACACCATATATTTT.

V usage is TRBV10-2 and J usage is TRBJ2-4; D is possibly TRBD1 (6 bases). The V end was cut by 3 bases, the J end by 6 bases, with 6 bases between. There are 12 residues in the CDR3. Germline CDR1 reads WSHSY; CDR2 reads SAAADI. The CDR3 is CASSDRGNIQYF. The CDR3, as DNA: TGCGCCAGCAGTGACAGGGGAAACATTCAGTACTTC.

This chain uses TRBV6-5 with TRBJ1-2, with no clear D. CDR1 and CDR2 (germline): MNHEY, SVGAGI. This CDR3 is 12 amino acids long. Trimming left V 8 bases short and J 3 bases short, with 10 bases between. The CDR3 DNA reads TGTGCCAGCCGGGCAGCCCACTATGGCTACACCTTC. Protein product: CASRAAHYGYTF.

This clone appeared a single time. V and J are TRBV5-6 and TRBJ1-5; the D gene is possibly TRBD1 (5 bases). There are 16 residues in the CDR3. Germline V gives CDR1 SGHDT, CDR2 YYEEEE. Deletions cut 5 bases from V and 0 bases from J, with 15 bases between. In nucleotides, the CDR3 is TGTGCCAGCAGTTTTTACCGGGACCGTAGCAATCAGCCCCAGCATTTT. Translation: CASSFYRDRSNQPQHF.

The chain has TRBV7-9 and TRBJ1-1; 7 nucleotides agree with TRBD1. Germline CDR1 SEHNR, CDR2 FQNEAQ (reference sequence). V lost 6 bases, J lost 6 bases, and 10 bases stayed unmatched. The CDR3 loop spans 14 amino acids. CDR3 amino acids: CASSLQGLLPEAFF. The CDR3 DNA reads TGTGCCAGCAGTCTACAGGGGCTCCTACCTGAAGCTTTCTTT. The complete variable domain, with remaining parts taken from reference TRBV7-9 and TRBJ1-1, reads DTGVSQNPRHKITKRGQNVTFRCDPISEHNRLYWYRQTLGQGPEFLTYFQNEAQLEKSRLLSDRFSAERPKGSFSTLEIQRTEQGDSAMYLCASSLQGLLPEAFFGQGTRLTVV.